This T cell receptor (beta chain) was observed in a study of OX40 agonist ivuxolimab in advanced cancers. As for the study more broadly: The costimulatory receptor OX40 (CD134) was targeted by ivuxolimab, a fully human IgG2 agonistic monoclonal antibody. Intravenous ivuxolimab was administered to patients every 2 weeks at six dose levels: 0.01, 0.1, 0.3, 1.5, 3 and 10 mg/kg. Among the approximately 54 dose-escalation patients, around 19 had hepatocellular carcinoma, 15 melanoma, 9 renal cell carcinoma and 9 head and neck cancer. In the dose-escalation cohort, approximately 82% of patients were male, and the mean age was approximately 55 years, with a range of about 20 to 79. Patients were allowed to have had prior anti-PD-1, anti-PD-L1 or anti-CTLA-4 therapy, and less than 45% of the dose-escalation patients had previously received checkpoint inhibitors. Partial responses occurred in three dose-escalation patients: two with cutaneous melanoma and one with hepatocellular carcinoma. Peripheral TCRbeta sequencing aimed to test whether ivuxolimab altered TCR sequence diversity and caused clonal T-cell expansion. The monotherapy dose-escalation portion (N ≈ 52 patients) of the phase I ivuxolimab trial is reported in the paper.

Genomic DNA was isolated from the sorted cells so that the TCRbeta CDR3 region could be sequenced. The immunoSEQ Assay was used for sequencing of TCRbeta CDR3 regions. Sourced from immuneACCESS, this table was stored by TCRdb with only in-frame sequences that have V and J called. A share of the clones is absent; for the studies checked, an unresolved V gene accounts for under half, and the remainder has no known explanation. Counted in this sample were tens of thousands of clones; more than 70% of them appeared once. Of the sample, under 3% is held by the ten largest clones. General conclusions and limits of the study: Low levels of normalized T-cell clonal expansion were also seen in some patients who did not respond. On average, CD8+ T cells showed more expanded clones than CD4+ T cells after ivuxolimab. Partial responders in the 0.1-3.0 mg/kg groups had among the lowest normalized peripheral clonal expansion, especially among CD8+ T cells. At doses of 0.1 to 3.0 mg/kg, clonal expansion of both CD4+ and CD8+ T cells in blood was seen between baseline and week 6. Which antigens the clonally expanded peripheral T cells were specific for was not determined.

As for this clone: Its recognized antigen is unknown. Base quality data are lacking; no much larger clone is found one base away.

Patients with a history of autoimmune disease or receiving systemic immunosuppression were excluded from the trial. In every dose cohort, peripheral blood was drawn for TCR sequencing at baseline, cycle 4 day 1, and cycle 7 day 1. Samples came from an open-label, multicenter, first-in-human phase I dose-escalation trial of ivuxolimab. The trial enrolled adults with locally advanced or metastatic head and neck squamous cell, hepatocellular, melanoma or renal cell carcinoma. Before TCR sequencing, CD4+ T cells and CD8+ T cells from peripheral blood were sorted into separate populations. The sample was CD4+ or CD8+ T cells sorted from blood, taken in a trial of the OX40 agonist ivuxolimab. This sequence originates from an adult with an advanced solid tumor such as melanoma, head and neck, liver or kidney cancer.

This receptor has the CDR3 CASSLGLLQETQYF. The sequenced DNA: TGTGCCAGCAGCCTGGGACTACTTCAAGAGACCCAGTACTTC. The rearranged chain carries TRBV7-6 and TRBJ2-5, and TRBD2 matches 7 of the central bases. V is cut back by 5 bases and J by 2 bases, with 5 bases in the junction unmatched. Measured from the cysteine to the phenylalanine, the CDR3 is 14 residues long. Of the read, only the CDR3 DNA is kept; its 42 bases are in frame from base 1. CDR1 and CDR2 (SGHVS, FNYEAQ) derive from the germline V gene. With the portions outside the CDR3 filled from the reference TRBV7-6 and TRBJ2-5 genes, the complete variable region becomes GAGVSQSPRYKVTKRGQDVALRCDPISGHVSLYWYRQALGQGPEFLTYFNYEAQQDKSGLPNDRFSAERPEGSISTLTIQRTEQRDSAMYRCASSLGLLQETQYFGPGTRLLVL.